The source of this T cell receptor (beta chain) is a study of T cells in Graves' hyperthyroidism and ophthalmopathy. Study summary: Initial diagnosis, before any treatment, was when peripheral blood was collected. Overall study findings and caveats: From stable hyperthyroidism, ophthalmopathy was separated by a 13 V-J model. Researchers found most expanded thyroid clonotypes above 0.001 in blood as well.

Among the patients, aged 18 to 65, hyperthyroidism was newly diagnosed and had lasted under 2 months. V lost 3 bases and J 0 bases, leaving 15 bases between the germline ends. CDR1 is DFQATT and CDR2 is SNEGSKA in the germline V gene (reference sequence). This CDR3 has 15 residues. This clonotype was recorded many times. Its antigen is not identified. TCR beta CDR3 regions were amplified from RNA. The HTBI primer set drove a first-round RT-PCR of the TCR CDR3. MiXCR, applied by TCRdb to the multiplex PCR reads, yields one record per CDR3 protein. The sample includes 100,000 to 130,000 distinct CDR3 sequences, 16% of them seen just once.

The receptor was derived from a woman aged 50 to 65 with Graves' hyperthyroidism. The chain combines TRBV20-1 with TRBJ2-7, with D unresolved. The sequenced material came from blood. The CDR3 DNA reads TGCAGTGCTAGGGCCCCCCAGTCGGGCTCCTACGAGCAGTACTTC. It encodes CSARAPQSGSYEQYF.